A selection of T cell receptor beta chains follows, all from one sample in a study of blood T cell repertoires in COVID-19. TCRdb keeps only in-frame clones here, not all; method: immunoSEQ multiplex PCR. The data hold 260,000 or so clones, with about 87% observed a single time. The sample comprised PBMCs or T cells enriched from blood (not recorded which). These receptors were collected from a woman in her 30s with acute COVID-19. Each CDR3 is given with its conserved first and last residue. The D gene is left open where the match is weak. Where a row states a size, it is once, few, many or the class of an expanded clone; other rows omit it.

clone_size,d_call,j_call,v_call,cdr3_nt,cdr3_aa
.,.,TRBJ2-2,TRBV29-1,TGCAGCGTTAGGACAGAAACCGGGGAGCTGTTTTTT,CSVRTETGELFF
.,.,TRBJ2-2,TRBV25-1,TGTGCCAGCAGTGAATTGGGGCAGGGAAACACCGGGGAGCTGTTTTTT,CASSELGQGNTGELFF
.,.,TRBJ1-1,TRBV4-1,TGCGCCAGCAGCCTCAGGGAAGCGAACACTGAAGCTTTCTTT,CASSLREANTEAFF
.,.,TRBJ1-1,TRBV5-4,TGTGCCAGCAGCTTAATCGGACAGAGCACTGAAGCTTTCTTT,CASSLIGQSTEAFF
.,.,TRBJ1-3,TRBV2,TGTGCCAGCAGTGAACAGGGAATAACTGGAAACACCATATATTTT,CASSEQGITGNTIYF
.,.,TRBJ1-4,TRBV27,TGTGCCAGCAGTTTAGGGGCAGGGGAAATGGAAAAACTGTTTTTT,CASSLGAGEMEKLFF
.,.,TRBJ1-4,TRBV6-1,TGTGCCAGCAGTGAACGGCGGACAAATGAAAAACTGTTTTTT,CASSERRTNEKLFF
.,TRBD2,TRBJ2-3,TRBV4-2,TGTGCCAGCAGCCAGGGCCCAGCGGGGGGACGAGATACGCAGTATTTT,CASSQGPAGGRDTQYF
.,.,TRBJ2-3,TRBV9,TGTGCCAGCAGCGTAGGACCCCCAGGGGGGCCGGATACGCAGTATTTT,CASSVGPPGGPDTQYF
.,TRBD1,TRBJ1-4,TRBV19,TGTGCCAGTAGTAGGGCCCCGGACAGGAATGAAAAACTGTTTTTT,CASSRAPDRNEKLFF
.,.,TRBJ1-5,TRBV28,TGTGCCAGCAGTTCCCGGGGGGCCTTTAATCAGCCCCAGCATTTT,CASSSRGAFNQPQHF
.,.,TRBJ1-6,TRBV7-9,TGTGCCAGCAGCTTAGCGGGACAACTTTCACCCCTCCACTTT,CASSLAGQLSPLHF
once,TRBD1,TRBJ1-3,TRBV5-5,TGTGCCAGCAGCTTGTCAGGGGGCGGAAACACCATATATTTT,CASSLSGGGNTIYF
.,TRBD1,TRBJ2-7,TRBV6-5,TGTGCCAGCACGACCGGGACAGGGTCCTACGAGCAGTACTTC,CASTTGTGSYEQYF
.,TRBD1,TRBJ1-1,TRBV10-3,TGTGCCATCAGTGGGACAGGGCAAGGGCTTGAAGCTTTCTTT,CAISGTGQGLEAFF
.,TRBD1,TRBJ2-3,TRBV27,TGTGCCAGCAGCCAGGACAGGGGATTTAGGGATACGCAGTATTTT,CASSQDRGFRDTQYF
once,.,TRBJ1-3,TRBV9,TGTGCCAGCAGCGTAACGGGACACTCTGGCACCATATATTTT,CASSVTGHSGTIYF
.,TRBD1,TRBJ2-1,TRBV7-9,TGTGCCAGCAGCGGGGACGGACAGGGGAGATTAGATGAGCAGTTCTTC,CASSGDGQGRLDEQFF
once,.,TRBJ2-7,TRBV3-1/TRBV3-2,TGTGCCAGCAGCCAAGCGGGGGGCCCAAACTACGAGCAGTACTTC,CASSQAGGPNYEQYF
.,.,TRBJ1-1,TRBV19,TGTGCCAGTAAAGGCAGGGATTTTGGTGAAGCTTTCTTT,CASKGRDFGEAFF
.,.,TRBJ1-2,TRBV7-6,TGTGCCAGCAGCTTAGCGCCCGGACACGGCTACACCTTC,CASSLAPGHGYTF
once,.,TRBJ1-1,TRBV29-1,TGCAGCACCCAACAGGGGAACACTGAAGCTTTCTTT,CSTQQGNTEAFF
.,.,TRBJ2-7,TRBV4-3,TGCGCCAGCATAGAGAGGGTCCGGGAAGAAACTGCCTACGAGCAGTACTTC,CASIERVREETAYEQYF
.,TRBD1,TRBJ1-5,TRBV5-5,TGTGCCAGCAGCAGGGACAGGGAAAGTCAGCCCCAGCATTTT,CASSRDRESQPQHF
.,.,TRBJ2-2,TRBV5-4,TGTGCCAGCAGCTTGGACAGGGACGGGGAGCTGTTTTTT,CASSLDRDGELFF
.,TRBD1,TRBJ1-2,TRBV29-1,TGCAGCGTTGAACGACAGGGGTGGGATGGCTACACCTTC,CSVERQGWDGYTF
.,.,TRBJ1-2,TRBV5-1,TGCGCCAGCAGCTTGGACGCGGCGGGAAATGGCTACACCTTC,CASSLDAAGNGYTF
.,.,TRBJ2-1,TRBV6-5,TGTGCCAGCGGAACGGGGATTTACAATGAGCAGTTCTTC,CASGTGIYNEQFF
.,TRBD1,TRBJ1-2,TRBV2,TGTGCCAGCAGTAGCCGGGACAGCTATGGCTACACCTTC,CASSSRDSYGYTF
.,TRBD2,TRBJ2-2,TRBV19,TGTGCCAGTAGTGGGCTAGCGGGGTTGAACACCGGGGAGCTGTTTTTT,CASSGLAGLNTGELFF
.,.,TRBJ1-1,TRBV7-8,TGTGCCAGCAGCTCACCAGGGGCCGCTGAAGCTTTCTTT,CASSSPGAAEAFF
.,TRBD2,TRBJ2-1,TRBV10-3,TGTGCCATCAGTGAGTCGATCGGGCTAGCGGGGGGAATTCAGTTCTTC,CAISESIGLAGGIQFF
.,TRBD1,TRBJ1-2,TRBV19,TGTGCCAGTAGTAAGGACAGGGAATATGGCTACACCTTC,CASSKDREYGYTF
.,.,TRBJ2-7,TRBV29-1,TGCAGCGTTGAGGTGGGGGGGCAAGGGGACGAGCAGTACTTC,CSVEVGGQGDEQYF
.,TRBD1,TRBJ1-4,TRBV18,TGTGCCAGCTCACCCGGGACAGATAATGAAAAACTGTTTTTT,CASSPGTDNEKLFF
.,.,TRBJ2-5,TRBV4-3,TGCGCCAGCAGCCAAGATCTTGGACTGATGGAGACCCAGTACTTC,CASSQDLGLMETQYF
once,TRBD2,TRBJ2-1,TRBV20-1,TGCAGTGCTAGTACCAGCGGGGGTAGCTCCTACAATGAGCAGTTCTTC,CSASTSGGSSYNEQFF
.,.,TRBJ2-1,TRBV3-1/TRBV3-2,TGTGCCAGCAGCCAAGACGGGTCGTGGGGGCAGATCTACAATGAGCAGTTCTTC,CASSQDGSWGQIYNEQFF
.,TRBD2,TRBJ2-7,TRBV10-3,TGTGCCATCAGTCCCGTTATCGGGACTAGCAGTGTCTACGAGCAGTACTTC,CAISPVIGTSSVYEQYF
few,.,TRBJ2-4,TRBV6-5,TGTGCCAGCACGTCAGGGGCCAAAAACATTCAGTACTTC,CASTSGAKNIQYF
.,TRBD1,TRBJ1-2,TRBV6-5,TGTGCCAGCAGTCCGGGACAGATTAATGGCTACACCTTC,CASSPGQINGYTF
.,TRBD2,TRBJ2-1,TRBV2,TGTGCCAGCAGTCCGACTAGCGGGGGATACAATGAGCAGTTCTTC,CASSPTSGGYNEQFF
.,TRBD1,TRBJ2-7,TRBV5-6,TGTGCCAGCAGCCCCGGACAGGCGAGCTCCTACGAGCAGTACTTC,CASSPGQASSYEQYF
once,.,TRBJ1-2,TRBV5-6,TGTGCCAGCAGCTCGGTTAACTATGGCTACACCTTC,CASSSVNYGYTF
.,TRBD2,TRBJ2-5,TRBV3-1/TRBV3-2,TGTGCCAGCGGTACTAGCGGGGGATTCCAAGAGACCCAGTACTTC,CASGTSGGFQETQYF
.,.,TRBJ2-3,TRBV4-2,TGTGCCAGCAGCCAAGCGGCAGGGCCCTCGGATACGCAGTATTTT,CASSQAAGPSDTQYF
once,TRBD1,TRBJ2-1,TRBV2,TGTGCCAGCCACCGGGACAGGTCCTACAATGAGCAGTTCTTC,CASHRDRSYNEQFF
few,TRBD1,TRBJ1-6,TRBV6-1,TGTGCCAGCAGTGAAGAGTCAGGGGGAAATTCACCCCTCCACTTT,CASSEESGGNSPLHF
many,.,TRBJ2-2,TRBV30,TGTGCCTGGAGTCCCCCTTACAGGACCGGGGAGCTGTTTTTT,CAWSPPYRTGELFF
.,TRBD1,TRBJ1-1,TRBV5-1,TGCGCCAGCAGCTTCGACAGGGCCACTGAAGCTTTCTTT,CASSFDRATEAFF